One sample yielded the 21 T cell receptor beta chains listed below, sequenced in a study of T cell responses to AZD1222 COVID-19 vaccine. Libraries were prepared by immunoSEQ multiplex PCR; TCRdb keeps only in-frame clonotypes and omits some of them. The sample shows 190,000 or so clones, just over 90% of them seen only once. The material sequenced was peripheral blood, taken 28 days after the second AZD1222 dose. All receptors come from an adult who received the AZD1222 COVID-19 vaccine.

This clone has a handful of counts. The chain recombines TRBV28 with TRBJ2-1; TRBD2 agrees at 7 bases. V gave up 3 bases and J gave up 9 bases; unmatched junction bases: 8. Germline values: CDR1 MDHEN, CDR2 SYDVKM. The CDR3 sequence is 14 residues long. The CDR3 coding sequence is TGTGCCAGCAGTTTCGGGAGGAGCGGTGGTGAGCAGTTCTTC. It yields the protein CASSFGRSGGEQFF.

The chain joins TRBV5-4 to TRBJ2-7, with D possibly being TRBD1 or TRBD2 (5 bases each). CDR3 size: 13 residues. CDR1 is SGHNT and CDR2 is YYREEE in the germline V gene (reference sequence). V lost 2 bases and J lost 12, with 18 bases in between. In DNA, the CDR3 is TGTGCCAGCAGCTTAGACCGGGACCCCAAGCGGTACTTC. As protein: CASSLDRDPKRYF.

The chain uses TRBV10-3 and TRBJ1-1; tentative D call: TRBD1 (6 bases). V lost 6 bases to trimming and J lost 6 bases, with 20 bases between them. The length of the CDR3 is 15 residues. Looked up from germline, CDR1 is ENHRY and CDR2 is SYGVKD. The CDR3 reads CAISREAQGSPEAFF. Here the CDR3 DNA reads TGTGCCATCAGCCGAGAGGCACAGGGTAGCCCTGAAGCTTTCTTT.

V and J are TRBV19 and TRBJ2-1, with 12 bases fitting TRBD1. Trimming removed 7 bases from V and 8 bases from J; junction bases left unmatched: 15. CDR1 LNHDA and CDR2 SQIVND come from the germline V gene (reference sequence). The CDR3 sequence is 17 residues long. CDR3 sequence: CASTPRDRGRISDEQFF. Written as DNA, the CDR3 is TGTGCCAGTACCCCTCGGGACAGGGGGCGAATTAGCGATGAGCAGTTCTTC.

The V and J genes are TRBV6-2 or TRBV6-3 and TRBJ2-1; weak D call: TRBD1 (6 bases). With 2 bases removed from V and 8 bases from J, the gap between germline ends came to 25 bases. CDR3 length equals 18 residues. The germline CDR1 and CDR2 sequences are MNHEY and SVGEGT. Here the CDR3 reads CASSYRPTGKNILYEQFF. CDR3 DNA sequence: TGTGCCAGCAGTTACCGCCCGACAGGCAAAAATATCCTGTATGAGCAGTTCTTC.

The CDR3 DNA reads TGTGCCAGCAGCTTCGAGTGGGGGGCGAGGGAAGCTTTCTTT. It translates to CASSFEWGAREAFF. The rearrangement links TRBV5-4 to TRBJ1-1; possibly TRBD1 for D (6 bases). This CDR3 comprises 14 residues. The V end was cut by 2 bases, the J end by 8 bases, with 16 bases between. CDR1 and CDR2 from the germline V gene are SGHNT and YYREEE (reference sequence).

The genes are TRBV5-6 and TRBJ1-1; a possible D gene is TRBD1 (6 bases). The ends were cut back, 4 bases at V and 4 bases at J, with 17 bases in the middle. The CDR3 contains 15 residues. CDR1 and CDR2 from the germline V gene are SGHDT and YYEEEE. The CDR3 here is CASSTHREWATEAFF. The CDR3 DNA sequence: TGTGCCAGCAGCACACACAGGGAATGGGCCACTGAAGCTTTCTTT.

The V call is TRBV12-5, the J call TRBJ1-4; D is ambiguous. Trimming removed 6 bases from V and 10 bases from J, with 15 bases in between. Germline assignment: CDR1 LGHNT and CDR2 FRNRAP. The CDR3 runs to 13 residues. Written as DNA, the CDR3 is TGTGCTAGTGGGGAAACAAGTGCCCGAAAACTGTTTTTT. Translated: CASGETSARKLFF. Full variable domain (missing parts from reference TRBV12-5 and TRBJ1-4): DARVTQTPRHKVTEMGQEVTMRCQPILGHNTVFWYRQTMMQGLELLAYFRNRAPLDDSGMPKDRFSAEMPDATLATLKIQPSEPRDSAVYFCASGETSARKLFFGSGTQLSVL.

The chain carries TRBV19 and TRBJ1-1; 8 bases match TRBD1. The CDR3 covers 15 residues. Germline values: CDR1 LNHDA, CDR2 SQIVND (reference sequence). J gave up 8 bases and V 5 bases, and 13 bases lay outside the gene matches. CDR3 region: CASSPRGRTGKEAFF. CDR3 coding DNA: TGTGCCAGTAGTCCCCGAGGAAGGACAGGGAAAGAAGCTTTCTTT.

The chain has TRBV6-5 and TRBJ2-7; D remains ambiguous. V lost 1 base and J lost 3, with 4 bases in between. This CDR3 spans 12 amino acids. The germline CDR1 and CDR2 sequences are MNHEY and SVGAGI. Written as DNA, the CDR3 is TGTGCCAGCAGTTACTGGGGCTACGAGCAGTACTTC. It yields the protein CASSYWGYEQYF.

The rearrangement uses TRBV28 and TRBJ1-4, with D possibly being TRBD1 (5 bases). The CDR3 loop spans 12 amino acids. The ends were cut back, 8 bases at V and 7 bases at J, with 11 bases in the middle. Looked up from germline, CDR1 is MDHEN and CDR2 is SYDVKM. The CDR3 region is CASVGEGEKLFF. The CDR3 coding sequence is TGTGCCAGCGTAGGGGAGGGTGAAAAACTGTTTTTT.

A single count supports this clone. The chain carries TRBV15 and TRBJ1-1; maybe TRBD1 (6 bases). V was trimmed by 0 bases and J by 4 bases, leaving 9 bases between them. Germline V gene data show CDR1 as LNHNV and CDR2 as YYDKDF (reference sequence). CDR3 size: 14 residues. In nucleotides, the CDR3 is TGTGCCACCAGCAGAGAGGCCAGGGGCACTGAAGCTTTCTTT. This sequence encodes CATSREARGTEAFF.

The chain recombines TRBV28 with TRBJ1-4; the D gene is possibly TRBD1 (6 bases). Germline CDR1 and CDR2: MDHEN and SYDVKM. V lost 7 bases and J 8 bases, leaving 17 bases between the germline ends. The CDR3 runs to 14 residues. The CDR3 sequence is CASTLGGLGEKLFF. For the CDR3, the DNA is TGTGCCAGCACCCTCGGGGGCCTAGGGGAAAAACTGTTTTTT.

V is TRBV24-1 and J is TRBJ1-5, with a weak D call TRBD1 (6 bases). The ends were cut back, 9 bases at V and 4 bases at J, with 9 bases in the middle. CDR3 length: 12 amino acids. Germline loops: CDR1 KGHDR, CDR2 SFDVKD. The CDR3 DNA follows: TGTGCCACCCAACAGGGTAATCAGCCCCAGCATTTT. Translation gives CATQQGNQPQHF.

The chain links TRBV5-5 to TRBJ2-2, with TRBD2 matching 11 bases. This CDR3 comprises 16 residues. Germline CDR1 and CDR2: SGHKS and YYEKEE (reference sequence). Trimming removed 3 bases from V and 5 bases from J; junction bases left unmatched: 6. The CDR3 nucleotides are TGTGCCAGCAGCTCGGTAGCGGGAGGGCAGACCGGGGAGCTGTTTTTT. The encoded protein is CASSSVAGGQTGELFF.

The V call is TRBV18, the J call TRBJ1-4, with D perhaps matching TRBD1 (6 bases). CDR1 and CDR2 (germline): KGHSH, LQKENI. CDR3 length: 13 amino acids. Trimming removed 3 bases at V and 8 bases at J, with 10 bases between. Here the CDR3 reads CASSPTTGEKLFF. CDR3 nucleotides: TGTGCCAGCTCACCGACGACAGGCGAAAAACTGTTTTTT.

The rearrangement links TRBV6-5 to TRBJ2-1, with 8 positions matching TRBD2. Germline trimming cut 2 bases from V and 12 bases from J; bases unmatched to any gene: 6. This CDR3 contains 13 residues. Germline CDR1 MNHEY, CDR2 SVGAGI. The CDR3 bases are TGTGCCAGCAGTTACCGGACTAGCCTGGGGCAGTTCTTC. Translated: CASSYRTSLGQFF.

The CDR3 DNA is TGTGCCAGCAGCTTGGGTCTGGGGGGAATGAACACTGAAGCTTTCTTT. Its protein is CASSLGLGGMNTEAFF. The chain has TRBV5-4 and TRBJ1-1, with D perhaps TRBD1 (5 bases). The CDR3 is 16 amino acids. Trimming left V 0 bases short and J 0 bases short, with 12 bases between. Germline CDR1 is SGHNT and CDR2 is YYREEE (reference sequence).

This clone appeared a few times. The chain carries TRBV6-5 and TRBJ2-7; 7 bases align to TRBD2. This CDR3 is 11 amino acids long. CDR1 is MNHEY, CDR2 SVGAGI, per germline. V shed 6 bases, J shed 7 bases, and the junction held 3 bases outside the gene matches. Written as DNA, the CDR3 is TGTGCCAGCAGGTCGCGGGAGGAGCAGTACTTC. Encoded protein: CASRSREEQYF.

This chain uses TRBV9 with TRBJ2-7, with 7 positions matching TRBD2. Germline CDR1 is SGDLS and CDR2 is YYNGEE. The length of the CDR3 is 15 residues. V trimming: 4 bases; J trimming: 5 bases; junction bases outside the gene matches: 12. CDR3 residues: CASSPRGPGGDEQYF. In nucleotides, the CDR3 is TGTGCCAGCAGCCCGCGGGGACCGGGAGGCGACGAGCAGTACTTC.

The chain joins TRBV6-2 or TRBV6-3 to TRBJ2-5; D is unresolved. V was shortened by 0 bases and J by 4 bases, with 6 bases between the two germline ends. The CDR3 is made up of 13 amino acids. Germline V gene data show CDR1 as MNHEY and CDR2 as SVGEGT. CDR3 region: CASSYSKGETQYF. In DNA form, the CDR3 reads TGTGCCAGCAGTTACTCGAAGGGAGAGACCCAGTACTTC.